The 10 T cell receptor beta chains below come from one sample, sequenced in a study of metastatic and nonmetastatic thyroid tumors. Through MiXCR, TCRdb re-clonotyped the PCR reads. The table shows under 30,000 clones, with roughly 17% occurring only once. All patients reached thyroid surgery having received no treatment beforehand. The sequencing sample was made of blood. All receptors come from a male donor with papillary thyroid cancer or a benign thyroid nodule (not recorded which). Some clones in this sample may be carry-over from other donors' samples.

This clone was seen many times. The V call is TRBV5-8, the J call TRBJ2-7; TRBD1 matches 7 bases. Germline assignment: CDR1 SGHTS and CDR2 YDEGEE. V was pared by 4 bases and J by 5 bases, with 9 bases of the junction left unmatched. The CDR3 contains 14 residues. This CDR3 is CASSGDRARDEQYF. CDR3 coding DNA: TGTGCCAGCAGCGGCGACAGGGCTCGGGACGAGCAGTACTTC.

This clone was seen ten or more times. V and J are TRBV11-3 and TRBJ2-3; possibly TRBD2 for D (7 bases). With 3 bases removed from V and 3 bases from J, the gap between germline ends came to 10 bases. CDR1 and CDR2 from the germline V gene are SGHNT and YENEEA. The CDR3 covers 14 residues. The CDR3 DNA sequence: TGTGCCAGCAGCTTTGGGAGGGGGACAGATACGCAGTATTTT. It codes for CASSFGRGTDTQYF.

This clone was detected ten times or more. CDR3 nucleotide sequence: TGTGCCACCAGCAGAGATATAACAGGGCCCATCTACGAGCAGTACTTC. This gives the protein CATSRDITGPIYEQYF. V is TRBV15 and J is TRBJ2-7, with D maybe TRBD1 (6 bases). This CDR3 is 16 amino acids long. V lost 0 bases and J 3 bases, leaving 15 bases between the germline ends. The V gene's germline CDR1 is LNHNV and CDR2 YYDKDF (reference sequence).

This clone came up many times. V gene TRBV20-1 combines with J gene TRBJ2-3; possible D gene TRBD1, 5 bases. In germline, CDR1 is DFQATT, CDR2 SNEGSKA (reference sequence). CDR3 length: 15 amino acids. The V gene lost 5 bases and the J gene lost 0 bases, with 15 bases spanning the gap. CDR3 bases: TGCAGTGCTCCAGGGTGGGCCTCTAGCACAGATACGCAGTATTTT. This sequence encodes CSAPGWASSTDTQYF.

This clone has ten or more counts. The chain recombines TRBV27 with TRBJ2-3, with D unresolved. Trimming took off 7 bases at V and 5 bases at J, with 13 bases between the two ends. The CDR3 covers 13 residues. Looked up from germline, CDR1 is MNHEY and CDR2 is SMNVEV (reference sequence). The CDR3 sequence: CASTRSVLDTQYF. CDR3 DNA sequence: TGTGCCAGCACCCGGTCCGTTCTAGATACGCAGTATTTT.

The rearrangement joins TRBV6-2 or TRBV6-3 to TRBJ2-7; D possibly corresponds to TRBD1 (6 bases). The length of the CDR3 is 15 residues. From germline, CDR1 is MNHEY and CDR2 SVGEGT. Trimming cost V 6 bases and J 2 bases, with 17 bases left between them. CDR3 DNA: TGTGCCAGCAGCTTAGAAGGGGGTCACACCTACGAGCAGTACTTC. This encodes CASSLEGGHTYEQYF.

This chain joins TRBV6-5 and TRBJ2-7; 7 positions agree with TRBD2. This CDR3 has 14 amino acids. The V segment lost 2 bases and the J segment 10 bases; nucleotides outside the gene matches: 11. The germline CDR1 and CDR2 sequences are MNHEY and SVGAGI. The CDR3 DNA reads as TGTGCCAGCAGTTACGGCGGCGGGAGCGTTGATCAGTACTTC. This sequence encodes CASSYGGGSVDQYF.

This clone counts as medium-sized. This chain connects TRBV19 to TRBJ2-7; D remains ambiguous. CDR3 length: 14 residues. In germline, CDR1 is LNHDA, CDR2 SQIVND (reference sequence). Trimming pared 3 bases from V and 0 bases from J, leaving 9 bases between. DNA of the CDR3: TGTGCCAGTAGTATGGCCCTTAACTCCTACGAGCAGTACTTC. Translation gives CASSMALNSYEQYF.

Many counts were recorded for this clone. CDR3: CASSMMNGYTF. The CDR3, as DNA: TGTGCCAGTAGTATGATGAATGGCTACACCTTC. The V call is TRBV19, the J call TRBJ1-2, with D uncertain. The CDR3 sequence is 11 residues long. Trimming removed 3 bases from V and 6 bases from J, with 5 bases in between. Per the germline V gene, CDR1 is LNHDA and CDR2 is SQIVND (reference sequence).

This clone was counted ten times or more. This chain uses TRBV28 with TRBJ1-1; D is unclear. Germline CDR1 reads MDHEN; CDR2 reads SYDVKM. V lost 5 bases, J lost 1 base, and 17 bases lay in between. The CDR3 is 16 residues long. Written as DNA, the CDR3 is TGTGCCAGCAGTGTCCTCCCCGGGGTAGGGAACACTGAAGCTTTCTTT. Residues: CASSVLPGVGNTEAFF.